Listed here is a single TCR beta chain. Its target is unknown. CDR3 length: 11 amino acids. Germline V gene lookup returns CDR1 ENHRY and CDR2 SYGVKD. TCRdb re-called the 5' RACE reads; every CDR3 protein appears as one record, without DNA. The specimen's table records fewer than 400,000 distinct CDR3 sequences. The data belong to a study of T cells expressing NK-cell markers. Looking at the study overall: Among the eight sequenced donors, seven tested HCMV-seropositive and one tested seronegative. Broader study findings: The dominant NKG2C+ clonotypes represented about 1.0-7.0% of CD8+ T cells in over 5 donors.

The specimen sequenced was blood T cells: a sorted CD56 or NKG2C T cell subset, CD4+ or CD8+ T cells, or bulk PBMC T cells (not recorded which). This TCR came from a woman aged 45-60 years in good health. The chain carries TRBV10-3 and TRBJ2-1; no DNA is available, so the TRBD2 call from TCRdb remains unchecked. The CDR3 reads CASGLSNEQFF.